This entry lists 31 T cell receptor beta chains sequenced from one sample in a study of CD4+ T cells in melanoma. Data came from immunoSEQ multiplex PCR; TCRdb stores just in-frame clones and leaves some out. Among about 15,000 clones listed, approximately 62% were seen once. The sequencing sample was made of cells from a culture (not recorded whether cultured in vitro). Source of these receptors: a human donor with melanoma.

This clone was seen a handful of times. The junction departs from germline at one end; a sequencing error may be responsible. The J gene is TRBJ2-7, the V gene TRBV10-3, with D perhaps matching TRBD1 (5 bases). The CDR3 has 13 residues. The V gene's germline CDR1 is ENHRY and CDR2 SYGVKD. The CDR3 here is CASSSGRQYEQYF. CDR3 sequence (DNA): TGTGCCAGCAGTTCAGGGCGTCAGTACGAGCAGTACTTC.

This clone was recorded a few times. The chain uses TRBV19 and TRBJ2-7, with 7 bases lining up with TRBD1. The CDR3 extends over 15 amino acids. Germline CDR1 and CDR2: LNHDA and SQIVND (reference sequence). The trim removed 9 bases at V and 2 bases at J, leaving 13 bases unmatched. CDR3 sequence reads: CASRVGDSLPYEQYF. The DNA of the CDR3 is TGTGCCAGCCGTGTAGGGGACAGTCTCCCCTACGAGCAGTACTTC.

The chain couples TRBV12-5 to TRBJ2-3, with a weak D call TRBD2 (6 bases). Trimming cost V 7 bases and J 2 bases, with 13 bases left between them. Germline V lookup: CDR1 LGHNT, CDR2 FRNRAP. CDR3 length: 14 amino acids. The CDR3 here is CASAEGLYTDTQYF. Written as DNA, the CDR3 is TGTGCTAGTGCAGAGGGACTTTACACAGATACGCAGTATTTT.

The chain combines TRBV18 with TRBJ1-2; D unresolved. In germline, CDR1 is KGHSH, CDR2 LQKENI. CDR3 size: 14 residues. V was trimmed by 6 bases and J by 4 bases, leaving 15 bases between them. Here the CDR3 DNA reads TGTGCCAGCTCGTCAGAGAGTGGCGCCTATGGCTACACCTTC. Its protein product is CASSSESGAYGYTF.

The chain is built from TRBV5-5 and TRBJ2-7; D may correspond to TRBD1 or TRBD2 (5 bases each). This CDR3 comprises 14 residues. CDR1 is SGHKS, CDR2 YYEKEE, per germline (reference sequence). Trimming removed 2 bases from V and 9 bases from J, with 18 bases in between. This CDR3 reads CASSLIPGPSGQYF. The CDR3 DNA is TGTGCCAGCAGCTTAATACCGGGACCCTCGGGGCAGTACTTC.

The V and J genes are TRBV5-1 and TRBJ1-5; 9 nucleotides agree with TRBD1. The V and J ends lost 2 bases and 3 bases, in that order; junction bases with no gene match: 3. Germline CDR1 reads SGHRS; CDR2 reads YFSETQ. This CDR3 spans 15 amino acids. The CDR3 is CASSFTGGLNQPQHF. The CDR3 region has the DNA TGCGCCAGCAGCTTCACAGGGGGCCTCAATCAGCCCCAGCATTTT. Full variable domain (outside the CDR3, taken from reference TRBV5-1 and TRBJ1-5): KAGVTQTPRYLIKTRGQQVTLSCSPISGHRSVSWYQQTPGQGLQFLFEYFSETQRNKGNFPGRFSGRQFSNSRSEMNVSTLELGDSALYLCASSFTGGLNQPQHFGDGTRLSIL.

This chain joins TRBV7-3 and TRBJ1-1; D gene ambiguous. The CDR3 consists of 12 residues. Per the germline V gene, CDR1 is SGHTA and CDR2 is FQGTGA. Trimming left V 4 bases short and J 10 bases short, with 13 bases between. DNA of the CDR3: TGTGCCAGCAGCTCCCCGGGAGGTAGAGCTTTCTTT. This translates into CASSSPGGRAFF.

This clone occurred a few times. The V and J genes are TRBV18 and TRBJ1-2; TRBD1 aligns across 12 bases. Germline lookup yields CDR1 KGHSH and CDR2 LQKENI. V gave up 5 bases and J gave up 3 bases; unmatched junction bases: 4. The CDR3 length is 15 residues. CDR3 amino acids: CASSTGQGAYYGYTF. In DNA form, the CDR3 reads TGTGCCAGCTCAACGGGACAGGGGGCGTACTATGGCTACACCTTC.

This sequence joins TRBV7-9 and TRBJ2-6; possibly TRBD1 for D (5 bases). Trimming shortened V by 2 bases and J by 0 bases, and 11 bases separated the two germline ends. This CDR3 has 17 amino acids. Germline V gene sequence: CDR1 SEHNR, CDR2 FQNEAQ (reference sequence). CDR3 loop: CASSLSQVFSGANVLTF. DNA for the CDR3: TGTGCCAGCAGCTTATCACAGGTTTTCTCTGGGGCCAACGTCCTGACTTTC. The whole variable domain, remainder taken from reference TRBV7-9 and TRBJ2-6, is DTGVSQNPRHKITKRGQNVTFRCDPISEHNRLYWYRQTLGQGPEFLTYFQNEAQLEKSRLLSDRFSAERPKGSFSTLEIQRTEQGDSAMYLCASSLSQVFSGANVLTFGAGSRLTVL.

The chain combines TRBV6-1 with TRBJ1-4; D perhaps matches TRBD1 (5 bases). Trimming stripped 1 base from V and 10 bases from J, with 16 bases between. The V gene's germline CDR1 is MNHNS and CDR2 SASEGT. The CDR3 extends over 15 amino acids. In DNA, the CDR3 is TGTGCCAGCAGTGAAGGGGGCAGACGACCGATAAAACTGTTTTTT. Its protein is CASSEGGRRPIKLFF.

The chain links TRBV7-9 to TRBJ1-2, with TRBD1 identical over 12 bases. CDR1 and CDR2 from the germline V gene are SEHNR and FQNEAQ (reference sequence). The CDR3 contains 15 residues. V shed 2 bases, J shed 8 bases, and the junction held 6 bases outside the gene matches. The CDR3 coding sequence is TGTGCCAGCAGCTTAACGGGGGGGACAGGGGGCGGCTACACCTTC. This translates into CASSLTGGTGGGYTF.

This clone was seen a handful of times. CDR3 bases: TGTGCCAGCAGTGCAATAGGGGACGGTCAGCCCCAGCATTTT. Its translation: CASSAIGDGQPQHF. The rearrangement links TRBV2 to TRBJ1-5; a possible D gene is TRBD1 (5 bases). Trimming cost V 4 bases and J 6 bases, with 13 bases left between them. CDR1 and CDR2 from the germline V gene are SNHLY and FYNNEI. The CDR3 consists of 14 residues.

This clone was detected a few times. CDR3 nucleotides: TGCGCCAGCAAGGCAATAGCGAACACCGGGGAGCTGTTTTTT. This encodes CASKAIANTGELFF. V gene TRBV5-1 combines with J gene TRBJ2-2, with unresolved D. V shed 6 bases and J shed 0 bases, with 9 bases lying between them. CDR3 length: 14 residues. Germline CDR1 is SGHRS and CDR2 is YFSETQ.

The rearrangement uses TRBV4-1 and TRBJ1-5; D is unclear. The V and J ends lost 4 bases and 2 bases respectively, with 9 bases between them. Germline loops: CDR1 MGHRA, CDR2 YSYEKL. This CDR3 has 14 residues. CDR3 sequence: CASSRVLRNQPQHF. The CDR3 coding sequence is TGCGCCAGCAGCCGCGTTTTGCGCAATCAGCCCCAGCATTTT.

This sequence joins TRBV10-3 and TRBJ2-7; D possibly uses TRBD1 or TRBD2 (5 bases each). The germline gives CDR1 ENHRY, CDR2 SYGVKD. V lost 10 bases and J 4 bases, leaving 17 bases between the germline ends. The CDR3 extends over 13 amino acids. In DNA, the CDR3 is TGTGCCAGAACGAGGGGTCTAGATTACGAGCAGTACTTC. It codes for CARTRGLDYEQYF.

V and J are TRBV30 and TRBJ2-7, with 8 bases identical to TRBD2. The germline V gene encodes CDR1 GTSNPN and CDR2 SVGIG (reference sequence). J was trimmed by 6 bases and V by 6 bases; bases with no gene match: 10. This CDR3 spans 13 amino acids. The CDR3 loop reads CACSGLGAGEQYF. The CDR3 nucleotides read TGTGCCTGCTCGGGACTAGGAGCTGGCGAGCAGTACTTC.

V and J are TRBV7-9 and TRBJ2-2; 9 bases match TRBD1. V dropped 1 base and J dropped 4; count of bases not matched to a gene: 4. Germline V gene lookup returns CDR1 SEHNR and CDR2 FQNEAQ (reference sequence). This CDR3 spans 16 amino acids. The chain's CDR3 is CASSLETGGITGELFF. The CDR3 DNA reads TGTGCCAGCAGCTTAGAGACAGGGGGGATCACCGGGGAGCTGTTTTTT.

This clone was seen once. V is TRBV19 and J is TRBJ1-3; D call uncertain. The CDR3 runs 14 residues. From germline, CDR1 is LNHDA and CDR2 SQIVND (reference sequence). The V end lost 4 bases, the J end lost 0 bases, and 7 bases lay between the germline ends. The DNA for the CDR3 is TGTGCCAGTAGTACAGCCTCCTCTGGAAACACCATATATTTT. Translated, it gives CASSTASSGNTIYF. Based on the CDR3 plus reference TRBV19 and TRBJ1-3, the full variable domain is DGGITQSPKYLFRKEGQNVTLSCEQNLNHDAMYWYRQDPGQGLRLIYYSQIVNDFQKGDIAEGYSVSREKKESFPLTVTSAQKNPTAFYLCASSTASSGNTIYFGEGSWLTVV.

This clone was picked up a small number of times. The genes are TRBV7-9 and TRBJ1-6; D unresolved. Trimming took 5 bases from V and 0 from J, leaving 8 bases between them. The CDR3 has 15 residues. Germline V CDR1 and CDR2: SEHNR, FQNEAQ (reference sequence). CDR3 region: CASSPRSSYNSPLHF. CDR3 sequence (DNA): TGTGCCAGCAGCCCAAGAAGCTCCTATAATTCACCCCTCCACTTT.

This clone appeared a few times. V and J are TRBV5-1 and TRBJ2-5, with a weak D call TRBD1 (5 bases). CDR3 size: 14 residues. V gave up 2 bases and J gave up 5 bases, with 13 bases separating them. Germline V gene data show CDR1 as SGHRS and CDR2 as YFSETQ. The CDR3 DNA reads as TGCGCCAGCAGCTTAGAAGGGGTGAGGGAGACCCAGTACTTC. Translated: CASSLEGVRETQYF.

This clone has only a few counts. The chain couples TRBV9 to TRBJ1-4; 9 positions match TRBD1. The CDR3 has 14 amino acids. Looked up from germline, CDR1 is SGDLS and CDR2 is YYNGEE. V lost 4 bases and J lost 7; bases outside the gene matches: 5. The CDR3 DNA follows: TGTGCCAGCAGCTCACAGGGGGCGGGTGAAAAACTGTTTTTT. It translates to CASSSQGAGEKLFF.

The table lists this clone with a few counts. The chain couples TRBV5-1 to TRBJ2-5; 8 bases are shared with TRBD1. V shed 0 bases and J 1 base; nucleotides not matched to a gene: 11. The CDR3 is 18 residues long. Germline CDR1 reads SGHRS; CDR2 reads YFSETQ. The CDR3 spells CASSLAGTGDSTQETQYF. The CDR3 DNA reads TGCGCCAGCAGCTTGGCTGGGACAGGAGACTCCACCCAAGAGACCCAGTACTTC.

This clone was detected once. The chain carries TRBV11-2 and TRBJ2-4; TRBD1 matches 8 bases. This CDR3 comprises 17 residues. CDR1 is SGHAT, CDR2 FQNNGV, per germline. V was clipped by 5 bases and J by 5 bases; unmatched bases: 14. In DNA, the CDR3 is TGTGCCAGCAGCCACTATAAAGGAGACAGGGGAGAAAACATTCAGTACTTC. This translates into CASSHYKGDRGENIQYF.

The V call is TRBV7-3, the J call TRBJ2-1; D is tentatively TRBD1 or TRBD2 (7 bases each). CDR3 size: 14 residues. V shed 1 base and J shed 10 bases, with 14 bases lying between them. CDR1 and CDR2 (germline): SGHTA, FQGTGA. In DNA, the CDR3 is TGTGCCAGCAGCTTAAATGCCAGGGGGGGAGAGCAGTTCTTC. Residues: CASSLNARGGEQFF.

The chain links TRBV19 to TRBJ2-1; D may be TRBD2 (5 bases). Germline V CDR1 and CDR2: LNHDA, SQIVND (reference sequence). This CDR3 region has 13 residues. Trimming cost V 1 base and J 7 bases, with 8 bases left between them. This chain's CDR3 is CASSIGGPNEQFF. In DNA, the CDR3 is TGTGCCAGTAGTATAGGAGGGCCGAATGAGCAGTTCTTC.

In this sample, this clone turned up once. The V call is TRBV30, the J call TRBJ2-5; D call uncertain. Trimming took off 2 bases at V and 4 bases at J, with 11 bases between the two ends. The CDR3 spans 13 residues. CDR1 and CDR2 from the germline V gene are GTSNPN and SVGIG (reference sequence). In DNA, the CDR3 is TGTGCCTGGAGTCTGGGCCGACGAGAGACCCAGTACTTC. Translated, it gives CAWSLGRRETQYF.

This rearrangement joins TRBV7-9 to TRBJ2-2; 7 nucleotides match TRBD1. V shed 1 base and J 2 bases; nucleotides not matched to a gene: 7. This CDR3 region has 17 residues. The V gene's germline CDR1 is SEHNR and CDR2 FQNEAQ (reference sequence). CDR3 residues: CASSLGARGLNTGELFF. In DNA, the CDR3 is TGTGCCAGCAGCTTAGGGGCCAGGGGGTTAAACACCGGGGAGCTGTTTTTT.

The chain is built from TRBV6-1 and TRBJ2-6; no firm D call. The germline V gene has CDR1 MNHNS and CDR2 SASEGT. The length of the CDR3 is 15 residues. Between the trimmed V and J ends, which lost 5 bases and 2 bases, there was a span of 10 bases. The CDR3: CASSLSGPGANVLTF. The CDR3 bases are TGTGCCAGCAGTTTATCGGGCCCTGGGGCCAACGTCCTGACTTTC.

The J gene is TRBJ1-6, the V gene TRBV6-1; D is unclear. Germline values: CDR1 MNHNS, CDR2 SASEGT. V lost 2 bases to trimming and J lost 7 bases, with 15 bases between them. The CDR3 spans 16 residues. CDR3 amino acids: CASSELAGRINSPLHF. CDR3 DNA: TGTGCCAGCAGTGAATTAGCAGGACGCATAAATTCACCCCTCCACTTT.

V is TRBV19 and J is TRBJ2-4, with D unclear. V was pared by 3 bases and J by 1 base, with 7 bases between. CDR3 length: 14 amino acids. Germline V gene sequence: CDR1 LNHDA, CDR2 SQIVND (reference sequence). The DNA of the CDR3 is TGTGCCAGTAGTATGTATGGGGCCAAAAACATTCAGTACTTC. Amino acid sequence: CASSMYGAKNIQYF.

The rearrangement uses TRBV7-2 and TRBJ1-5; no reliable D call. The CDR3 is 13 residues long. Germline CDR1 and CDR2: SGHTA and FQGNSA. V shed 5 bases and J shed 9 bases, with 14 bases lying between them. CDR3 protein: CASSAAWNRPQHF. DNA for the CDR3: TGTGCCAGCAGCGCGGCCTGGAACCGGCCCCAGCATTTT. Variable domain in full (rest from reference TRBV7-2 and TRBJ1-5): GAGVSQSPSNKVTEKGKDVELRCDPISGHTALYWYRQSLGQGLEFLIYFQGNSAPDKSGLPSDRFSAERTGGSVSTLTIQRTQQEDSAVYLCASSAAWNRPQHFGDGTRLSIL.